A selection of T cell receptor beta chains follows, all from one sample in a study of molecular identifiers for immune sequencing clone quantification. TCRdb re-called the PCR reads with MiXCR, one entry per CDR3 protein. The sample records about 63,000 distinct CDR3 sequences, over 15% being singletons. The sequenced sample consisted of naive CD8+ T cells from blood, with Jurkat cell RNA spiked in. These receptors were collected from a human donor in good health. Some libraries in this study had Jurkat cell RNA spiked in. The CDR3 runs from the conserved cysteine through the conserved F or W. Fields, in order: D gene, V gene, J gene, clone size, CDR3 DNA, CDR3 protein. The D gene is left open where the match is weak. Clone size is stated in some rows and not others, as once, few, many or a class when expanded.

>.|TRBV20-1|TRBJ2-2|many
TGCAGTGCTAGAGGGTTGATCGGAAGCGTCCGGGACACCGGGGAGCTGTTTTTT
CSARGLIGSVRDTGELFF
>TRBD1|TRBV4-3|TRBJ2-1|many
TGCGCCAGCAGCCAAGCGGACAGGGGGGGGAATGAGCAGTTCTTC
CASSQADRGGNEQFF
>TRBD1|TRBV14|TRBJ2-7|many
TGTGCCAGCAGCCATAGTCTGGGACAGGGGATTGCCTCCTACGAGCAGTACTTC
CASSHSLGQGIASYEQYF
>.|TRBV7-6|TRBJ2-5|many
TGTGCCAGCAGCCACGTGGGAGAGACCCAGTACTTC
CASSHVGETQYF
>.|TRBV15|TRBJ2-2|many
TGTGCCACCAGCAAAACGAAGACAGGTGCCACCGGGGAGCTGTTTTTT
CATSKTKTGATGELFF
>.|TRBV7-6|TRBJ2-2|many
TGTGCCAGCAGCCTGGACAGGGAGGGTGCCGGGGAGCTGTTTTTT
CASSLDREGAGELFF
>.|TRBV6-2/TRBV6-3|TRBJ2-5|many
TGTGCCAGCAGTTTCCCCGAGACCCAGTACTTC
CASSFPETQYF
>.|TRBV2|TRBJ1-5|many
TGTGCCAGCAGTTTATGGGGAGGGGTGGATCAGCCCCAGCATTTT
CASSLWGGVDQPQHF
>.|TRBV20-1|TRBJ1-6|many
TGCAGTGCTAGAGTAAATGCGTATAATTCACCCCTCCACTTT
CSARVNAYNSPLHF
>.|TRBV21-1|TRBJ2-7|many
TGTGCCAGCAGCAAAGCAGTAGCGGGAGAGGTGTACGAGCAGTACTTC
CASSKAVAGEVYEQYF
>TRBD1|TRBV12-3/TRBV12-4|TRBJ2-5|.
TGTGCCAGCGGTCCCATGACAGGGAACCAAGAGACCCAGTACTTC
CASGPMTGNQETQYF
>.|TRBV19|TRBJ2-3|many
TGTGCCAGTAGTATCTTCCATGGAACCACAGATACGCAGTATTTT
CASSIFHGTTDTQYF
>.|TRBV7-9|TRBJ2-1|few
TGTGCCAGCGGCTTATTACCGGGTGAGCAGTTCTTC
CASGLLPGEQFF
>.|TRBV19|TRBJ2-5|.
TGTGCCAGTAGTATAGGGACTGATTACCAAGAGACCCAGTACTTC
CASSIGTDYQETQYF
>.|TRBV7-9|TRBJ2-1|.
TGTGCCAGCAGCTTAGGACACAATGAGCAGTTCTTC
CASSLGHNEQFF
>.|TRBV11-2|TRBJ1-1|.
TGTGCCAGCAGATCGGGCACTGGAGCTTTCTTT
CASRSGTGAFF
>.|TRBV27|TRBJ1-5|.
TGTGCCAGCAGTTTATTGTCGGGCAACACAGATACGCAGCATTTT
CASSLLSGNTDTQHF
>TRBD1|TRBV7-9|TRBJ2-3|many
TGTGCCAGCAGCTTAAGGGGGACAGTTTCCGCAGATACGCAGTATTTT
CASSLRGTVSADTQYF
>TRBD2|TRBV6-2/TRBV6-3|TRBJ2-1|.
TGTGCCAGCAGTTATGGTTCGGGAGGGCCTGCCAATGAGCAGTTCTTC
CASSYGSGGPANEQFF
>.|TRBV7-8|TRBJ1-5|many
TGTGCCAGCAGCTTAAGGGAGAGCAATCAGCCCCAGCATTTT
CASSLRESNQPQHF
>.|TRBV27|TRBJ2-6|many
TGTGCCAGCAGTTTAGATGCGGGGTCTGGGTACGTCCTGACTTTC
CASSLDAGSGYVLTF
>TRBD2|TRBV9|TRBJ2-1|once
TGTGCCAGCAGCGTAGGGAGACTAGCGGGAGTTAATGAGCAGTTCTTC
CASSVGRLAGVNEQFF
>.|TRBV20-1|TRBJ2-2|many
TGCAGTGCTAGTTTCAAGAACACCGGGGAGCTGTTTTTT
CSASFKNTGELFF
>.|TRBV9|TRBJ2-2|.
TGTGCCAGCAGCGTAGAAGGGGGCACCGGGGAGCTGTTTTTT
CASSVEGGTGELFF
>.|TRBV4-1|TRBJ2-5|many
TGCGCCAGCAGCCAAGATCTAGAGACCCAGTACTTC
CASSQDLETQYF
>.|TRBV4-1|TRBJ2-1|.
TGCGCCAGCAGCCAAGATCATTTCGGTAGATCTGAGATCTGGGTTTACAATGAGCAGTTCTTC
CASSQDHFGRSEIWVYNEQFF
>.|TRBV27|TRBJ2-7|many
TGTGCCAGCAGGCTCAGGGGTCACAGCTCCTACGAGCAGTACTTC
CASRLRGHSSYEQYF
>TRBD1|TRBV6-2/TRBV6-3|TRBJ1-1|many
TGTGCCAGCAGTTACGAGACAGGGCATGAAGCTTTCTTT
CASSYETGHEAFF
>.|TRBV11-2|TRBJ2-1|few
TGTGCCAGCAGCCCCCCTAGCTTCTCCTACAATGAGCAGTTCTTC
CASSPPSFSYNEQFF
>TRBD2|TRBV7-2|TRBJ2-7|many
TGTGCCAGCAGCTCCCGGTCTAGCGGAGGTTACGAGCAGTACTTC
CASSSRSSGGYEQYF
>TRBD1|TRBV6-5|TRBJ2-5|many
TGTGCCAGCAGTTACACAGGGGGCGCCGGGACCCAGTACTTC
CASSYTGGAGTQYF
>.|TRBV6-5|TRBJ1-2|many
TGTGCCAGCAGTTTTTTACCTCCAGCCTATGGCTACACCTTC
CASSFLPPAYGYTF
>.|TRBV3-1|TRBJ2-1|.
TGTGCCAGCAGCCAAGTGATGGATGAGCAGTTCTTC
CASSQVMDEQFF
>.|TRBV7-3|TRBJ2-3|many
TGTGCCAGCAGTTTGGACAGAAGTACTAGCACAGATACGCAGTATTTT
CASSLDRSTSTDTQYF
>TRBD1|TRBV29-1|TRBJ2-7|many
TGCAGCGTTGAGGGCTGGGACAGGGGGGAGGCCTACGAGCAGTACTTC
CSVEGWDRGEAYEQYF
>TRBD1|TRBV29-1|TRBJ2-1|many
TGCAGCTCACGGGACAGGCGATTTGATGAGCAGTTCTTC
CSSRDRRFDEQFF
>.|TRBV2|TRBJ2-3|few
TGTGCCAGCATGGGTCAGGGTGGTTCGAACACAGATACGCAGTATTTT
CASMGQGGSNTDTQYF